These 24 T cell receptor beta chains were all obtained from the same sample, sequenced in a study of cytomegalovirus exposure and HLA in healthy donors (dated by TCRdb to between 2016 and 2019). The library was made by the immunoSEQ multiplex PCR assay. For the multiplex PCR, a mixture combining 60 forward primers for TCR Vbeta segments and 13 reverse primers for TCR Jbeta segments was used. TCRdb carries this immuneACCESS record with in-frame sequences only. Its versions omit some clonotypes, under half of them owing to an unresolved V gene in the studies checked, with the rest unexplained. This sample is represented by 100,000 or so clones; 75% to 90% of them were singletons. Of the sample, around 6.9% falls within the top ten clones. The sequenced material came from PBMCs. Source of these receptors: a man aged 25-40 years in good health and CMV-seropositive.

The genes are TRBV7-2 and TRBJ2-3; 8 bases map to TRBD2. There are 15 residues in the CDR3. Trimming cost V 4 bases and J 6 bases; bases outside gene matches: 9. Per germline, CDR1 SGHTA and CDR2 FQGNSA. The CDR3 here is CASSSHSGVADTQYF. The CDR3 nucleotides are TGTGCCAGCAGCTCCCATAGCGGGGTAGCGGATACGCAGTATTTT.

J is TRBJ1-2 and V is TRBV15; D call uncertain. The CDR3 is 15 residues long. Trimming pared 4 bases from V and 1 base from J, leaving 13 bases between. CDR1 is LNHNV and CDR2 is YYDKDF in the germline V gene (reference sequence). The CDR3 region has the DNA TGTGCCACCAGCACCCAGATGGGCAGTAACTATGGCTACACCTTC. This encodes CATSTQMGSNYGYTF.

Written as DNA, the CDR3 is TGTGCCAGCAGCCAAGATGCGGCAGGGGTGAACACTGAAGCTTTCTTT. Amino acids: CASSQDAAGVNTEAFF. This chain uses TRBV14 with TRBJ1-1; possibly TRBD1 for D (6 bases). The V end lost 0 bases, the J end lost 0 bases, and 11 bases lay between the germline ends. CDR1 and CDR2 (germline): SGHDN, FVKESK. CDR3 size: 16 residues.

There are a few counts of this clone. The chain links TRBV9 to TRBJ2-3; 9 bases fit TRBD2. This CDR3 has 17 amino acids. With 0 bases clipped from V and 3 bases from J, the junction kept 8 bases outside the gene matches. The germline gives CDR1 SGDLS, CDR2 YYNGEE. CDR3 region: CASSVVAQRGATDTQYF. CDR3 in DNA: TGTGCCAGCAGCGTAGTTGCCCAGCGGGGGGCAACAGATACGCAGTATTTT.

This clone showed up many times. The final CDR3 position lacks the conserved phenylalanine or tryptophan, pointing to a likely read error. It is unclear where the CDR3 begins or ends on the DNA, so no DNA is shown, and the CDR3 is as TCRdb lists it. The rearrangement joins TRBV10-1 to TRBJ2-7; TRBD2, the table's D call, was not compared with the DNA. The CDR3 contains 13 residues when both ends are counted. Per germline, CDR1 WNHNN and CDR2 SYGVQD (reference sequence). The CDR3 is CASSESGAGLNPS.

The chain joins TRBV25-1 to TRBJ2-7, with a weak D call TRBD2 (6 bases). The CDR3 has 14 residues. Per germline, CDR1 MGHDK and CDR2 SYGVNS. Trimming shortened V by 5 bases and J by 3 bases, and 14 bases separated the two germline ends. This CDR3 is CASSKPGLSYEQYF. The CDR3 nucleotides are TGTGCCAGCAGTAAACCGGGACTTAGCTACGAGCAGTACTTC.

For this clone: A read error may produce the germline difference seen at one junction end. CDR3 nucleotide sequence: TGTGCCCGGAGCAATCAGGGGTCCTACGAGCAGTACTTC. Translation: CARSNQGSYEQYF. The gene calls are TRBV30 and TRBJ2-7; weak D call: TRBD1 (6 bases). CDR3 length equals 13 residues. Germline CDR1 GTSNPN, CDR2 SVGIG (reference sequence).

The J gene is TRBJ2-6, the V gene TRBV5-6; D might be TRBD1 (5 bases). V lost 0 bases and J 4 bases, leaving 8 bases between the germline ends. The CDR3 is 15 amino acids. Germline V gives CDR1 SGHDT, CDR2 YYEEEE. CDR3 sequence (DNA): TGTGCCAGCAGCTTGGTATCAGGGGGGGCCAACGTCCTGACTTTC. Translated: CASSLVSGGANVLTF.

The chain carries TRBV4-1 and TRBJ2-5; D is perhaps TRBD1 (6 bases). CDR1 MGHRA and CDR2 YSYEKL come from the germline V gene. The CDR3 loop spans 16 amino acids. Trimming removed 2 bases from V and 3 bases from J, with 16 bases in between. The CDR3 protein is CASSQPTQGIKETQYF. CDR3 sequence (DNA): TGCGCCAGCAGCCAACCCACCCAGGGGATTAAAGAGACCCAGTACTTC.

The chain joins TRBV27 to TRBJ1-1; 9 bases agree with TRBD1. Germline lookup yields CDR1 MNHEY and CDR2 SMNVEV (reference sequence). The CDR3 is 16 amino acids. The V segment lost 6 bases and the J segment 6 bases; nucleotides outside the gene matches: 14. The CDR3 region is CASRLHLGQGNAEAFF. The DNA for the CDR3 is TGTGCCAGCAGACTCCACCTGGGACAGGGTAACGCTGAAGCTTTCTTT.

The rearrangement joins TRBV7-6 to TRBJ2-1, with D perhaps TRBD2 (5 bases). The germline V gene encodes CDR1 SGHVS and CDR2 FNYEAQ. V was clipped by 6 bases and J by 1 base, with 10 bases between them. The CDR3 sequence is 14 residues long. The CDR3 protein is CASSSTGSYNEQFF. CDR3 DNA sequence: TGTGCCAGCAGTTCAACGGGATCCTACAATGAGCAGTTCTTC.

The chain links TRBV29-1 to TRBJ1-2, with 9 bases that match TRBD1. The length of the CDR3 is 14 residues. CDR1 is SQVTM and CDR2 is ANQGSEA in the germline V gene. The trim removed 6 bases at V and 8 bases at J, leaving 13 bases unmatched. The CDR3 region is CSVSGQGTRGGYTF. CDR3 nucleotide sequence: TGCAGCGTCTCGGGACAGGGAACGAGAGGGGGCTACACCTTC.

This clone was seen once. The V and J genes are TRBV7-3 and TRBJ1-1; D uncertain. CDR3 size: 11 residues. The V gene lost 5 bases and the J gene lost 6 bases, with 7 bases spanning the gap. Germline-derived CDR1 and CDR2 are SGHTA and FQGTGA. The CDR3 region has the DNA TGTGCCAGCAGCGCCGCAGCTGAAGCTTTCTTT. Encoded protein: CASSAAAEAFF.

On this clone: One junction end disagrees with the germline gene, perhaps due to a read error. The V and J genes are TRBV7-7 and TRBJ2-3; the D gene is possibly TRBD2 (5 bases). The germline CDR1 and CDR2 sequences are SSHAT and FNYEAQ (reference sequence). The CDR3 runs 14 residues. The CDR3 is CASSQDYNTDTQYF. The DNA for the CDR3 is TGTGCTAGCAGCCAAGACTACAACACAGATACGCAGTATTTT.

The chain couples TRBV28 to TRBJ1-2; D is unclear. Germline V gives CDR1 MDHEN, CDR2 SYDVKM. The CDR3 has 13 amino acids. Trimming took off 2 bases at V and 6 bases at J, with 10 bases between the two ends. The CDR3 coding sequence is TGTGCCAGCAGTTTACACGGGAGGAATGGCTACACCTTC. Amino acids: CASSLHGRNGYTF.

The chain has TRBV5-6 and TRBJ2-1; the match to TRBD2 covers 10 bases. The CDR3 covers 16 residues. V lost 0 bases and J lost 4; bases outside the gene matches: 4. The germline V gene has CDR1 SGHDT and CDR2 YYEEEE. CDR3 DNA sequence: TGTGCCAGCAGCTTGGCCCCTAGCGGGGGTTACAATGAGCAGTTCTTC. Its translation: CASSLAPSGGYNEQFF.

V gene TRBV7-8 combines with J gene TRBJ2-5; D possibly corresponds to TRBD2 (6 bases). Gene TRBJ2-7 matches the end of the DNA better, so the J call may be wrong. The germline V gene encodes CDR1 SGHVS and CDR2 FQNEAQ. The CDR3 covers 14 residues. CDR3 sequence reads: CASSQRDSSYEQYF. The CDR3 DNA reads as TGTGCCAGCAGCCAACGGGACTCCTCCTACGAGCAGTACTTC.

The chain uses TRBV4-2 and TRBJ1-1; the D gene is possibly TRBD1 (6 bases). Germline V gives CDR1 LGHNA, CDR2 YNFKEQ. Trimming cost V 4 bases and J 7 bases, with 13 bases left between them. There are 13 residues in the CDR3. This CDR3 is CASSPGGGFEAFF. CDR3 DNA sequence: TGTGCCAGCAGCCCGGGGGGGGGCTTTGAAGCTTTCTTT.

V and J are TRBV10-3 and TRBJ2-2; 7 bases line up with TRBD2. The V gene end was trimmed by 0 bases and the J gene end by 1 base; junction bases not matched to a gene: 8. Per germline, CDR1 ENHRY and CDR2 SYGVKD. The CDR3 is 18 residues long. CDR3 coding DNA: TGTGCCATCAGTGAGTCCGGCGGGGGTTCACTGAACACCGGGGAGCTGTTTTTT. Translating it yields CAISESGGGSLNTGELFF.

The chain combines TRBV28 with TRBJ2-5; 7 bases fit TRBD1. Germline assignment: CDR1 MDHEN and CDR2 SYDVKM. After removal of 6 bases from V and 2 bases from J, the junction contained 12 bases not matched to a gene. This CDR3 has 16 amino acids. In DNA, the CDR3 is TGTGCCAGCAGGTATCTTAACCGGGGACAGCAAGAGACCCAGTACTTC. It translates to CASRYLNRGQQETQYF.

This clone was detected once. The rearrangement uses TRBV4-3 and TRBJ2-1, with TRBD2 identical over 11 bases. Germline V CDR1 and CDR2: LGHNA, YSLEER. The V segment lost 5 bases and the J segment 7 bases; nucleotides outside the gene matches: 10. The length of the CDR3 is 16 residues. The CDR3 region is CASSFYGSGGANEQFF. In nucleotides, the CDR3 is TGCGCCAGCAGCTTTTACGGTAGCGGGGGGGCGAATGAGCAGTTCTTC.

V usage is TRBV11-2 and J usage is TRBJ1-4, with TRBD1 matching over 8 bases. Germline CDR1 SGHAT, CDR2 FQNNGV. After removal of 5 bases from V and 1 base from J, the junction contained 3 bases not matched to a gene. CDR3 length: 15 residues. CDR3 bases: TGTGCCAGCAGCCAAGGACAGGGAACTAATGAAAAACTGTTTTTT. This sequence encodes CASSQGQGTNEKLFF. The variable domain in full, with the rest retrieved from reference TRBV11-2 and TRBJ1-4, is EAGVAQSPRYKIIEKRQSVAFWCNPISGHATLYWYQQILGQGPKLLIQFQNNGVVDDSQLPKDRFSAERLKGVDSTLKIQPAKLEDSAVYLCASSQGQGTNEKLFFGSGTQLSVL.

Only a few counts were recorded for this clone. This rearrangement joins TRBV28 to TRBJ2-7, with a possible D match to TRBD1 (9 bases). The V end lost 4 bases, the J end lost 3 bases, and 16 bases lay between the germline ends. This CDR3 is built from 15 residues. Per germline, CDR1 MDHEN and CDR2 SYDVKM. The chain's CDR3 is CASSSGGTGIYEQYF. DNA for the CDR3: TGTGCCAGCAGTTCGGGAGGGACAGGGATCTACGAGCAGTACTTC.

The rearrangement links TRBV28 to TRBJ2-5; 8 positions match TRBD2. The CDR3 has 15 residues. The germline V gene encodes CDR1 MDHEN and CDR2 SYDVKM. The trim removed 6 bases at V and 6 bases at J, leaving 12 bases unmatched. The CDR3 region is CASSLLVAGYQTQYF. The DNA of the CDR3 is TGTGCCAGCAGCCTCTTGGTAGCGGGGTATCAGACCCAGTACTTC. Full variable domain (missing parts from reference TRBV28 and TRBJ2-5): DVKVTQSSRYLVKRTGEKVFLECVQDMDHENMFWYRQDPGLGLRLIYFSYDVKMKEKGDIPEGYSVSREKKERFSLILESASTNQTSMYLCASSLLVAGYQTQYFGPGTRLLVL.